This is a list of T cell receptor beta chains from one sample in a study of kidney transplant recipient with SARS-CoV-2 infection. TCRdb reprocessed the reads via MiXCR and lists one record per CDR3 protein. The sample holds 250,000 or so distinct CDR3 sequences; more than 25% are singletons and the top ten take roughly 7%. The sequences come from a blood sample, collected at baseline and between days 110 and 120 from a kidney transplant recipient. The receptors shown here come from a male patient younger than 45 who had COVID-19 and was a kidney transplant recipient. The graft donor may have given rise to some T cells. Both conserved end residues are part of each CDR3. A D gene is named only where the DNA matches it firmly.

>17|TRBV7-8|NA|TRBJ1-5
CASSFSFAGVSNQPQHF
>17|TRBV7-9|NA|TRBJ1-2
CASSGLVYHGKAYGYTF
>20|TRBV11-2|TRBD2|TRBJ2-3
CASSHSNLGASGSRGDTQYF
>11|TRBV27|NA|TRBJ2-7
CASSSGYEQYF
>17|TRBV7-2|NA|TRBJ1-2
CASSTSSRDGKTYGYTF
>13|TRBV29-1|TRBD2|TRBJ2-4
CSVERGLLGIQYF
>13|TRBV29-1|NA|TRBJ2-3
CSVEARVADTQYF
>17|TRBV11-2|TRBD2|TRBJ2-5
CANSLGGLAAHDETQYF
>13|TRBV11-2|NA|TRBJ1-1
CASSLLENTEAFF
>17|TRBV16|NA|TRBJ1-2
CASSFLVVVRKTYGYTF
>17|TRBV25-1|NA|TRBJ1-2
CASSPVRELGKTYGYTF
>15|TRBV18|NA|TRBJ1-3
CASSPNDNSGNTIYF
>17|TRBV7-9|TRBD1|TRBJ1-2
CASRTGQRGTTNYGYTF
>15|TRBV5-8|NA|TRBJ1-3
CASSFTTVSGNTIYF
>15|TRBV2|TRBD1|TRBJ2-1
CASSTTGENHNEQFF
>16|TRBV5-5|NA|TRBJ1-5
CASSAIMGVGNQPQHF
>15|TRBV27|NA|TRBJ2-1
CASSGWERSYNEQFF
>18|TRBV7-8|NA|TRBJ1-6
CASSFLSRLDVRDSPLHF
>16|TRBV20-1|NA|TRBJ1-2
CSAEAPLFRKTYGYTF
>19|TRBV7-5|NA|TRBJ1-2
CISVPEKLCEVGRAYGYTF
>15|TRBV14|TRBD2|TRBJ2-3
CASSHGLASTDTQYF
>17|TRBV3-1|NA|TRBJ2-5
CASSMNDPISFSETQYF
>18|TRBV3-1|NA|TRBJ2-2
CASSGKVPISGLTGELFF
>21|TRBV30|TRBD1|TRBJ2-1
CAWSVYLGTGGILSNYNEQFF
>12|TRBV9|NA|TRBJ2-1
CASSWGSNEQFF
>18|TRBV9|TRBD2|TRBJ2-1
CASSHPGGLAGGYNEQFF
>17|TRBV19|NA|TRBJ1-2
CASSWLVTNRKTYGYTF
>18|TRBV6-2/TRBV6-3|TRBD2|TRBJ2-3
CATSGQAGRPPSADTQYF
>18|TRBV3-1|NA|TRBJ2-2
CASSRPPPISGLTGELFF
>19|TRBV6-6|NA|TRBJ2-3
CASPPGGASETPSTDTQYF
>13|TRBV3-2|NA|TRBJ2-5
CASSQVVEETQYF
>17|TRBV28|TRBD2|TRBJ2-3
CASSLQAGGVSTDTQYF
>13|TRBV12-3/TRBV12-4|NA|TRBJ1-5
CASSLKNNQPQHF
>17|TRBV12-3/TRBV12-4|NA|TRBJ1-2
CASSVADSFRKTYGYTF
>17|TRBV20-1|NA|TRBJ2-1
CSASSINLAGIYNEQFF
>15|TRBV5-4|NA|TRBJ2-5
CASSLEVGGRETQYF
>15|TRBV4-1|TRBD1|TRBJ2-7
CASSQSTGSFYEQYF
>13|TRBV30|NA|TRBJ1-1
CAWSNYRDTEAFF
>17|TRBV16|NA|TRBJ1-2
CASSGTRVVRKTYGYAF
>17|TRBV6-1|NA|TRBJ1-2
CASSGRNSMRKTYGYTF
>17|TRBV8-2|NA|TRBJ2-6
CGRWARITQSRANVLTF
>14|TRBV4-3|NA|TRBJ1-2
CANSLHTGANGYTF